Listed below are T cell receptor beta chains from one sample, sequenced in a study of cytomegalovirus exposure and HLA in healthy donors. Using immunoSEQ multiplex PCR, the repertoire was profiled, and TCRdb retains in-frame clones only, with some absent. Of about 210,000 clones in the sample, under 85% were seen once. Sample: PBMCs. All receptors derive from a woman aged 45-59 years in good health and CMV-seropositive. Both conserved end residues are part of each CDR3. The D gene is left open where the match is weak. The listing skips clone size in some rows; elsewhere it reads once, few, many or a size class.

clone_size j_call v_call d_call cdr3_aa cdr3_nt
. TRBJ2-2 TRBV19 TRBD1 CASSIRGRVGELFF TGTGCCAGTAGTATTAGGGGGCGCGTCGGGGAGCTGTTTTTT
. TRBJ2-1 TRBV7-3 TRBD2 CASSINSGGANNEQFF TGTGCCAGCAGCATAAATAGCGGGGGGGCTAACAATGAGCAGTTCTTC
. TRBJ2-2 TRBV7-8 TRBD2 CASIVGLLRGATGELFF TGTGCCAGCATAGTAGGGCTTTTGCGGGGGGCCACCGGGGAGCTGTTTTTT
few TRBJ1-1 TRBV7-9 TRBD1 CASSQQGSGTEAFF TGTGCCAGCAGCCAACAGGGGAGCGGCACTGAAGCTTTCTTT
many TRBJ1-2 TRBV10-2 . CASSDPRLYGYTF TGCGCCAGCAGTGACCCCAGGCTCTATGGCTACACCTTC
. TRBJ2-7 TRBV18 TRBD1 CASSPGQYSYEQYF TGTGCCAGCTCACCGGGACAGTACTCCTACGAGCAGTACTTC
. TRBJ1-2 TRBV9 TRBD1 CASSATGGEGYTF TGTGCCAGCAGCGCGACAGGGGGTGAAGGCTACACCTTC
. TRBJ1-2 TRBV6-5 . CASSDSLGSPHTF TGTGCCAGCAGTGACTCCCTGGGCAGCCCCCACACCTTC
. TRBJ1-4 TRBV7-2 . CASLSNRNLEKLFF TGTGCCTCCCTATCCAACAGAAACCTTGAAAAACTGTTTTTT
. TRBJ2-7 TRBV28 TRBD1 CASIPFVWQGAGYEQYF TGTGCCAGCATCCCCTTTGTTTGGCAGGGGGCTGGGTACGAGCAGTACTTC
. TRBJ1-1 TRBV4-2 . CASSQDKSEAFF TGTGCCAGCAGCCAAGATAAGAGTGAAGCTTTCTTT
once TRBJ1-5 TRBV7-2 TRBD1 CASSATRQGSQPQHF TGTGCCAGCAGCGCGACGAGACAGGGGTCTCAGCCCCAGCATTTT
. TRBJ2-2 TRBV5-4 . CASSAQGTGELFF TGTGCCAGCAGCGCACAGGGAACCGGGGAGCTGTTTTTT
once TRBJ1-3 TRBV7-2 TRBD1 CASSLTRGNGNTIYF TGTGCCAGCAGCTTAACCAGGGGGAACGGAAACACCATATATTTT
. TRBJ1-5 TRBV19 . CASSMGRGVSQPQHF TGTGCCAGTAGTATGGGCAGGGGTGTTAGTCAGCCCCAGCATTTT
. TRBJ2-7 TRBV25-1 TRBD1 CASSALGQGKHEQYF TGTGCCAGCAGTGCCCTTGGACAGGGGAAGCACGAGCAGTACTTC
. TRBJ2-1 TRBV10-1 TRBD1 CASGGSGTGEGEQFF TGCGCCAGCGGAGGCTCCGGGACAGGGGAGGGTGAGCAGTTCTTC
. TRBJ1-2 TRBV6-5 TRBD1 CASSPGQGANYGYTF TGTGCCAGCAGTCCTGGACAGGGGGCTAACTATGGCTACACCTTC
once TRBJ1-6 TRBV11-2 . CASSLINSPLHF TGTGCCAGCAGCCTAATAAATTCACCCCTCCACTTT
. TRBJ1-3 TRBV28 . CASSLFPGSGTIYF TGTGCCAGCAGTTTATTCCCGGGTTCGGGCACCATATATTTT
. TRBJ2-3 TRBV23-1 TRBD1 CASSQPGQARTDTQYF TGCGCCAGCAGTCAACCTGGACAGGCGCGCACAGATACGCAGTATTTT
. TRBJ1-6 TRBV20-1 TRBD1 CSARQGTPLHF TGCAGTGCGAGACAGGGAACACCCCTCCACTTT
. TRBJ1-2 TRBV27 TRBD1 CASRRTGNYGYTF TGTGCCAGCAGGAGGACAGGGAACTATGGCTACACCTTC
. TRBJ2-7 TRBV4-3 . CASSHQDSSGAEQYF TGCGCCAGCAGCCATCAGGACAGCTCTGGCGCTGAGCAGTACTTC
. TRBJ2-1 TRBV4-1 . CASSRPGGAYNEQFF TGCGCCAGCAGCCGACCCGGCGGTGCCTACAATGAGCAGTTCTTC